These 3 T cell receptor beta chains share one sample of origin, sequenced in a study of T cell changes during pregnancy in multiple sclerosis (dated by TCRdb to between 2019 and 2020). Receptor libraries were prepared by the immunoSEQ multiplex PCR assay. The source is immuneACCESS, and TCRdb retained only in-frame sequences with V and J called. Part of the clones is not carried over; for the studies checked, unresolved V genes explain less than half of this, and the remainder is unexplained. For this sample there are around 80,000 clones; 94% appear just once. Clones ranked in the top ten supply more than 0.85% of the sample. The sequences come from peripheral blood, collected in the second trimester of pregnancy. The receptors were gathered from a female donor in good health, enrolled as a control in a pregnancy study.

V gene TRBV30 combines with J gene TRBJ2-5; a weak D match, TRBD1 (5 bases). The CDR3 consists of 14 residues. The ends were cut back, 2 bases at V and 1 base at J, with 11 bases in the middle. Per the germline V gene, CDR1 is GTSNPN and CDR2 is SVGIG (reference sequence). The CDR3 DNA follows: TGTGCCTGGAGTCCGACAGAAGCCCAAGAGACCCAGTACTTC. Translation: CAWSPTEAQETQYF.

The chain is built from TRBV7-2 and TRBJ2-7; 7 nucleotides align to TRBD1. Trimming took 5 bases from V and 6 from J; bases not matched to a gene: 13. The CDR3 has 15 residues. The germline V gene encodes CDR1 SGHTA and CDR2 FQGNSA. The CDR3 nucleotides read TGTGCCAGCAGCCAACAGACAGGGCTCTCAACCGAGCAGTACTTC. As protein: CASSQQTGLSTEQYF.

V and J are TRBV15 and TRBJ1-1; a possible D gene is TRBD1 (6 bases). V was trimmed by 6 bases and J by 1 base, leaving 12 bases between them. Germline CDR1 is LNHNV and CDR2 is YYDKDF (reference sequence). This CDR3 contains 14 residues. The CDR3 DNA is TGTGCCACCAGGGACAGCTACCAGAACACTGAAGCTTTCTTT. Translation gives CATRDSYQNTEAFF.